The clone carrying this TCR beta chain was found a few times. No antigen is known for it. This specimen comes from a study of T cell repertoires in cytomegalovirus infection. The study, taken as a whole, reports: Identification of carriers of CMV plus the relevant HLA was achieved through cumulative public TCR beta family frequency.

Using its own MiXCR run on the reads, TCRdb lists one record per CDR3 protein. Of approximately 320,000 distinct CDR3 sequences in the sample, approximately 9.5% were seen once. The CDR3 totals 15 residues. Germline CDR1 MNHEY, CDR2 SMNVEV (reference sequence). V was pared by 6 bases and J by 7 bases, with 22 bases between. The chain combines TRBV27 with TRBJ2-7; D is perhaps TRBD1 or TRBD2 (5 bases each). Material: PBMCs. The sequence was collected from a human donor in good health (CMV status not recorded). Some clones in this sample may be carry-over from other donors' samples. The CDR3, as DNA: TGTGCCAGCAGCAGAGGGGTTCTGTCTTTCAGGGAGCAGTACTTC. Translating gives CASSRGVLSFREQYF.